Listed below are T cell receptor beta chains from one sample, sequenced in a study of siplizumab effects on memory and regulatory T cells. The method was immunoSEQ multiplex PCR; TCRdb's version includes in-frame clones alone and lacks a portion of them. The sample carries approximately 50,000 clones, roughly 93% recorded once. Input material: CD8+ T cells sorted from blood. These TCRs come from a human donor in good health. CDR3s include the opening cysteine and the closing phenylalanine or tryptophan. The D gene is left open where the match is weak. Clone size, where shown, is once, few, many, or a class for clones that have expanded.

TRBJ2-1,TRBV27,.,.,TGTGCCAGCGGATTGACCTGGAACTCCTACAATGAGCAGTTCTTC,CASGLTWNSYNEQFF
TRBJ1-1,TRBV14,TRBD1,.,TGTGCCAGCAGCAGGGGACAGGGGAACACTGAAGCTTTCTTT,CASSRGQGNTEAFF
TRBJ2-3,TRBV4-2,.,.,TGTGCCAGCGGGGACCATAGCACAGATACGCAGTATTTT,CASGDHSTDTQYF
TRBJ1-2,TRBV28,.,.,TGTGCCAGCAGTTTGGAAGGGGGCTATGGCTACACCTTC,CASSLEGGYGYTF
TRBJ2-5,TRBV27,.,few,TGTGCCAGCAGTGGACTGGGGATGCCCAAAGAGACCCAGTACTTC,CASSGLGMPKETQYF
TRBJ1-1,TRBV19,.,.,TGTGCCAGTAGTATGATACAGACCTTGAACACTGAAGCTTTCTTT,CASSMIQTLNTEAFF
TRBJ2-7,TRBV16,TRBD1,.,TGTGCCAGCAGCCTGGACAGGCTCCACGAGCAGTACTTC,CASSLDRLHEQYF
TRBJ2-7,TRBV28,.,.,TGTGCCAGCAGTTTCGACAGGGACTGGTACGAGCAGTACTTC,CASSFDRDWYEQYF
TRBJ2-3,TRBV6-1,TRBD2,few,TGTGCCAGCAGTGAAAGTGCGGGGGTAGATACGCAGTATTTT,CASSESAGVDTQYF
TRBJ2-2,TRBV10-1,TRBD1,.,TGCGCCAGCAGCCGTTACAGGGGGTCGAACACCGGGGAGCTGTTTTTT,CASSRYRGSNTGELFF
TRBJ2-1,TRBV19,TRBD2,.,TGTGCCAGTAGAAACAAAAGCGGGAGCCCGGCTGAGCAGTTCTTC,CASRNKSGSPAEQFF
TRBJ2-1,TRBV7-6,.,.,TGTGCCAGCAGCTTAGGGTACAATGAGCAGTTCTTC,CASSLGYNEQFF
TRBJ2-7,TRBV27,TRBD2,.,TGTGCCAGCAGTTTACTAGCGGGAGATAGCGAGCAGTACTTC,CASSLLAGDSEQYF
TRBJ2-3,TRBV2,TRBD2,once,TGTGCCAGCAGCCGAGGACTAGACTATAACACAGATACGCAGTATTTT,CASSRGLDYNTDTQYF
TRBJ2-1,TRBV5-1,TRBD2,.,TGCGCCAGCAGCTTGGTATCCGGGAGGGCCATCTACAATGAGCAGTTCTTC,CASSLVSGRAIYNEQFF
TRBJ2-3,TRBV11-3,TRBD2,.,TGTGCCAGCAGCCAAGGTTGGCCTAGCGGGAGTGGAGATACGCAGTATTTT,CASSQGWPSGSGDTQYF
TRBJ1-1,TRBV19,TRBD1,.,TGTGCCACCTCGGACAGGGATGGGACTGAAGCTTTCTTT,CATSDRDGTEAFF
TRBJ1-6,TRBV27,.,.,TGTGCCAGCAGTTTATCGTACGGATATAATTCACCCCTCCACTTT,CASSLSYGYNSPLHF
TRBJ1-5,TRBV28,TRBD1,.,TGTGCCAGCACAGACACCGGGACAGGGGGCAATTTAAATCAGCCCCAGCATTTT,CASTDTGTGGNLNQPQHF
TRBJ2-2,TRBV7-3,.,.,TGTGCCAGCAGCTTAATGCGGTTAGGGAGGCACGGGGAGCTGTTTTTT,CASSLMRLGRHGELFF
TRBJ1-1,TRBV19,.,.,TGTGCCAGTAGTATGGGGGGGGCCACTGAAGCTTTCTTT,CASSMGGATEAFF
TRBJ2-1,TRBV27,TRBD1,.,TGTGCCAGCAGTTATAGACAGGGATACAATGAGCAGTTCTTC,CASSYRQGYNEQFF
TRBJ1-2,TRBV7-8,.,.,TGTGCCAGCAGCAAGGTACCAGTAACTGATGGCTACACCTTC,CASSKVPVTDGYTF
TRBJ2-1,TRBV6-5,TRBD2,once,TGTGCCAGCAGTTTCCGGCGGGAGGGATTCGAGAATGAGCAGTTCTTC,CASSFRREGFENEQFF